This TCR beta chain came from a study of cytomegalovirus exposure and HLA in healthy donors. Between the trimmed V and J ends, which lost 11 bases and 7 bases, there was a span of 18 bases. The CDR3 sequence is 13 residues long. CDR1 is LNHDA and CDR2 is SQIVND in the germline V gene (reference sequence). This clone was recorded once. Its antigen is not known. The study ran its PCR with 60 Vbeta and 13 Jbeta primers. Assay used: immunoSEQ multiplex PCR; TCRdb lists only in-frame clones, some missing. Here the sample spans about 130,000 clones, 80% being singletons. Study findings and constraints: Presence/absence analyses assumed roughly uniform sequencing depth across donors, which may not hold.

There were likely unrecorded immune exposures, though donors were nominally healthy when sampled. This clonotype was obtained from a man under 40 in good health and CMV-seronegative. The gene calls are TRBV19 and TRBJ1-5; maybe TRBD1 (6 bases). The sample taken for sequencing was PBMCs. The CDR3 DNA reads as TGTGCCGCGGGCAGGGGTCCCCCACAGCCCCAGCATTTT. This encodes CAAGRGPPQPQHF.